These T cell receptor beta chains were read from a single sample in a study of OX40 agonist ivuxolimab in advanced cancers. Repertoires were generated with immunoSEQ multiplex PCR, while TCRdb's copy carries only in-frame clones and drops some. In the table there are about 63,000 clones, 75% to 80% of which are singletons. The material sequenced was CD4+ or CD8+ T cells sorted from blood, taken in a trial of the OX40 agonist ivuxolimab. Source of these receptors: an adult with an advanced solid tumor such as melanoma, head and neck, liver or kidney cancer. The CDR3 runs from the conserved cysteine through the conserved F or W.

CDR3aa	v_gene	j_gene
CASRRTVVNTEAFF	TRBV6-6	TRBJ1-1
CASIGQASDEQYF	TRBV28	-
CASSSRGWDEKLFF	TRBV5-1	TRBJ1-4
CASGLGTYEQYF	TRBV2	TRBJ2-7
CASKRVSSSYEQYF	TRBV2	TRBJ2-7
CASSVGPKSYEQYF	TRBV9	TRBJ2-7
CAIAGGPDTQYF	TRBV10-3	TRBJ2-3
CASSPGTEIAKNIQYF	TRBV7-9	TRBJ2-4
CASGGGSEQYF	TRBV19	TRBJ2-7
CASSLAGVRGGYTF	TRBV27	TRBJ1-2
CASITGTGDTEAFF	TRBV7-9	TRBJ1-1
CASSPRQPLWEAFF	TRBV6-5	TRBJ1-1
CASSTDRGGEQYF	TRBV6-1	TRBJ2-7